This T cell receptor (beta chain) derives from a study of T cells in Graves' hyperthyroidism and ophthalmopathy. Study-level findings and limits: Before onset, ophthalmopathy was predicted by the model a median roughly six months earlier. Ophthalmopathy and stable hyperthyroidism were separated by a 13 V-J model. Most thyroid clonotypes that were expanded above 0.001 also turned up in blood.

The investigators amplified TCR beta CDR3 regions from RNA transcripts. HTBI primers were employed in a first-round RT-PCR of the TCR CDR3. TCRdb re-called the multiplex PCR reads through MiXCR, storing one row per CDR3 protein. This table has about 840,000 distinct CDR3 sequences, more than 30% appearing once. On this clonotype itself: What it binds is unknown. The junction does not match germline at one end; this may be a read error.

Exclusions: uncontrolled infection, other autoimmune disease, pregnancy, lactation. There are 15 residues in the CDR3. Germline V CDR1 and CDR2: DFQATT, SNEGSKA (reference sequence). The material sequenced was blood. This chain connects TRBV20-1 to TRBJ1-6, with D possibly matching TRBD1 (5 bases). The clonotype originates from a man aged 18 to 30 with Graves' hyperthyroidism. The DNA for the CDR3 is TGCAGTGCTAGAGGCGGGACCTCCTTTAATTCACCCCTCCACTTT. Translated, it gives CSARGGTSFNSPLHF.